What follows are 20 T cell receptor beta chains derived from one specimen sequenced in a study of blood T cell repertoires in COVID-19. This table comes from immunoSEQ multiplex PCR, and its TCRdb copy is limited to in-frame clones, with some not included. The table has 200,000 or so clones, 80% to 85% seen once; the top ten hold less than 8.5%. Sequencing was done on a sample of PBMCs or T cells enriched from blood (not recorded which). Every receptor here comes from a man aged 40-50 years who had recovered from COVID-19.

The DNA of the CDR3 is TGTGCCAGCAGTATGACAGAAAACATTCAGTACTTC. Protein: CASSMTENIQYF. V is TRBV21-1 and J is TRBJ2-4; the D call in the table, TRBD1, was not verified against the DNA. TRBV21-1 is marked as a pseudogene. This CDR3 has 12 residues.

The chain joins TRBV27 to TRBJ2-1, with D perhaps TRBD2 (6 bases). Germline V gives CDR1 MNHEY, CDR2 SMNVEV (reference sequence). Trimming left V 7 bases short and J 4 bases short, with 14 bases between. This CDR3 region has 14 residues. In DNA, the CDR3 is TGTGCCAGCAAGGCGGGACGACCATACAATGAGCAGTTCTTC. Amino acid sequence: CASKAGRPYNEQFF.

The count of this clone is one. The rearrangement links TRBV5-6 to TRBJ1-5, with 7 bases aligning to TRBD1. This CDR3 has 15 residues. Per germline, CDR1 SGHDT and CDR2 YYEEEE. V lost 4 bases and J lost 3; bases outside the gene matches: 7. This CDR3 is CASSNRQGNNQPQHF. CDR3 sequence (DNA): TGTGCCAGCAGCAATCGACAGGGCAACAATCAGCCCCAGCATTTT.

The rearrangement uses TRBV21-1 and TRBJ2-2; TRBD2, the table's D call, lacks a check against the DNA. TRBV21-1 is designated a pseudogene. The CDR3 covers 14 residues. The CDR3 protein is CASSKGGETGELFF. The DNA for the CDR3 is TGTGCCAGCAGCAAAGGGGGGGAAACCGGGGAGCTGTTTTTT.

The rearrangement joins TRBV5-4 to TRBJ1-1; unclear D gene. The CDR3 contains 14 residues. Trimming took off 0 bases at V and 9 bases at J, with 15 bases between the two ends. Germline CDR1 reads SGHNT; CDR2 reads YYREEE (reference sequence). For the CDR3, the DNA is TGTGCCAGCAGCTTGGATGGCACCTCGTTTCAAGCTTTCTTT. Protein sequence: CASSLDGTSFQAFF.

This chain joins TRBV18 and TRBJ2-1; 7 bases map to TRBD2. Losses at the gene ends were 2 bases for V and 0 bases for J; bases not matched to a gene: 4. CDR3 size: 16 residues. In germline, CDR1 is KGHSH, CDR2 LQKENI. CDR3: CASSPGLGSSYNEQFF. The CDR3 nucleotides read TGTGCCAGCTCACCAGGACTAGGAAGCTCCTACAATGAGCAGTTCTTC.

The V gene is TRBV6-4, the J gene TRBJ2-3; 8 nucleotides align to TRBD1. CDR3 size: 15 residues. Per germline, CDR1 MRHNA and CDR2 SNTAGT. Germline trimming cut 3 bases from V and 3 bases from J; bases unmatched to any gene: 5. The CDR3 region has the DNA TGTGCCAGCAGTGAACCAGGACAGGGAACAGATACGCAGTATTTT. Its translation: CASSEPGQGTDTQYF.

V and J are TRBV19 and TRBJ1-1; D is uncertain. Between the trimmed V and J ends, which lost 3 bases and 0 bases, there was a span of 5 bases. The CDR3 contains 13 residues. Germline V gene data show CDR1 as LNHDA and CDR2 as SQIVND (reference sequence). This CDR3 reads CASSMQMNTEAFF. Here the CDR3 DNA reads TGTGCCAGTAGTATGCAGATGAACACTGAAGCTTTCTTT.

V gene TRBV5-1 combines with J gene TRBJ1-1; D is perhaps TRBD1 (5 bases). CDR1 and CDR2 (germline): SGHRS, YFSETQ. Trimming removed 1 base from V and 6 bases from J, with 19 bases in between. The CDR3 spans 16 residues. CDR3 DNA: TGCGCCAGCAGCTTGTTAGGGTTAAGAAGGGGTGCTGAAGCTTTCTTT. This codes for CASSLLGLRRGAEAFF.

This clone was seen more than once but under ten times. V gene TRBV6-5 combines with J gene TRBJ1-5, with a weak D call TRBD1 (6 bases). The V gene lost 4 bases and the J gene lost 8 bases, with 18 bases spanning the gap. Germline loops: CDR1 MNHEY, CDR2 SVGAGI. The CDR3 has 15 amino acids. The CDR3 DNA reads TGTGCCAGCAGTTCCTTACAGGGACCCCAGGAGCCCCAGCATTTT. Its protein is CASSSLQGPQEPQHF.

The gene calls are TRBV5-1 and TRBJ1-2; a possible D gene is TRBD1 (6 bases). V was trimmed by 0 bases and J by 1 base, leaving 13 bases between them. This CDR3 region has 16 residues. Germline lookup yields CDR1 SGHRS and CDR2 YFSETQ. Here the CDR3 reads CASSLGNNRDNYGYTF. CDR3 DNA sequence: TGCGCCAGCAGCTTGGGAAACAACAGGGATAACTATGGCTACACCTTC.

The chain joins TRBV7-8 to TRBJ1-3; D remains ambiguous. CDR3 length: 14 residues. Germline V lookup: CDR1 SGHVS, CDR2 FQNEAQ. V was pared by 1 base and J by 0 bases, with 4 bases between. CDR3 protein: CASSLESSGNTIYF. In DNA form, the CDR3 reads TGTGCCAGCAGCTTAGAGAGCTCTGGAAACACCATATATTTT.

The chain combines TRBV6-5 with TRBJ1-3; 9 nucleotides line up with TRBD1. V was clipped by 8 bases and J by 2 bases; unmatched bases: 7. The CDR3 covers 15 residues. Per germline, CDR1 MNHEY and CDR2 SVGAGI. CDR3 bases: TGTGCCAGCCTGATGGGGACAGGGCCTGGAAACACCATATATTTT. Its translation: CASLMGTGPGNTIYF.

The V gene is TRBV18, the J gene TRBJ2-3; TRBD2 matches at 8 bases. V trimming: 3 bases; J trimming: 0 bases; junction bases outside the gene matches: 5. This CDR3 has 16 amino acids. Germline lookup yields CDR1 KGHSH and CDR2 LQKENI. CDR3 sequence: CASSPIGGGSTDTQYF. CDR3 coding DNA: TGTGCCAGCTCACCTATCGGGGGGGGTAGCACAGATACGCAGTATTTT.

The chain combines TRBV5-1 with TRBJ2-7; 11 bases align to TRBD1. V gave up 4 bases and J gave up 7 bases; unmatched junction bases: 7. In germline, CDR1 is SGHRS, CDR2 YFSETQ. CDR3 size: 14 residues. This CDR3 reads CASSPGQGAGEQYF. The CDR3 DNA sequence: TGCGCCAGCAGCCCAGGACAGGGGGCTGGGGAGCAGTACTTC.

The J gene is TRBJ2-7, the V gene TRBV5-4; the D gene is possibly TRBD2 (6 bases). Germline loops: CDR1 SGHNT, CDR2 YYREEE (reference sequence). The length of the CDR3 is 14 residues. V was cut by 10 bases and J by 2 bases, with 19 bases left in between. The CDR3 region has the DNA TGTGCCCGAAAATCGGGGGAAGCCACCTACGAGCAGTACTTC. The encoded protein is CARKSGEATYEQYF.

Remarks on this clone: At one end, the junction sequence differs from germline, possibly due to a read error. The V gene is TRBV7-8, the J gene TRBJ1-2, with D possibly TRBD1 on 6 matching bases. The CDR3 runs to 13 residues. The germline gives CDR1 SGHVS, CDR2 FQNEAQ. For the CDR3, the DNA is TGTGCCAGCAGCTTGGGGGGGCGGCAGGATCGATCCTTC. This encodes CASSLGGRQDRSF. Using reference TRBV7-8 and TRBJ1-2 for the parts outside the CDR3, the full variable domain is GAGVSQSPRYKVAKRGQDVALRCDPISGHVSLFWYQQALGQGPEFLTYFQNEAQLDKSGLPSDRFFAERPEGSVSTLKIQRTQQEDSAVYLCASSLGGRQDRSFGSGTRLTVV.

V and J are TRBV30 and TRBJ2-7; maybe TRBD1 (5 bases). This CDR3 contains 13 residues. Trimming shortened V by 5 bases and J by 2 bases, and 13 bases separated the two germline ends. The germline CDR1 and CDR2 sequences are GTSNPN and SVGIG (reference sequence). CDR3 coding DNA: TGTGCCTGGGCGAAGGGGCGCCCCTACGAGCAGTACTTC. This encodes CAWAKGRPYEQYF.

This rearrangement joins TRBV5-1 to TRBJ1-1; D possibly corresponds to TRBD1 (5 bases). CDR1 and CDR2 (germline): SGHRS, YFSETQ. This CDR3 comprises 15 residues. Trimming took 5 bases from V and 5 from J, leaving 19 bases between them. In DNA, the CDR3 is TGCGCCAGCAGTCCGTACGACAGTTCCAATACTGAAGCTTTCTTT. This gives the protein CASSPYDSSNTEAFF.

Points on this clone: The sample contains more than one DNA sequence encoding this CDR3. The chain has TRBV3-1 (or the pseudogene TRBV3-2) and TRBJ2-3, with TRBD2 matching 13 bases. The ends lost 4 bases at V and 9 bases at J; junction bases unmatched: 7. The CDR3 loop spans 15 amino acids. Germline V lookup: CDR1 LGHDT, CDR2 YNNKEL (reference sequence). CDR3 region: CASSLGLAGDATQYF. The CDR3 bases are TGTGCCAGCAGCCTCGGACTAGCGGGGGACGCCACGCAGTATTTT.